One sample yielded the 19 T cell receptor beta chains listed below, sequenced in a study of blood T cell repertoires in COVID-19. The protocol was immunoSEQ multiplex PCR, while the TCRdb copy is restricted to in-frame clones and leaves out a portion. The sample shows about 170,000 clones, around 89% of them seen only once. Sequenced sample: PBMCs or T cells enriched from blood (not recorded which). The receptors shown here come from a woman between 18 and 29 years old who had recovered from COVID-19.

The rearrangement links TRBV5-5 to TRBJ1-1; D possibly corresponds to TRBD1 (6 bases). Looked up from germline, CDR1 is SGHKS and CDR2 is YYEKEE (reference sequence). The CDR3 sequence is 14 residues long. V was pared by 3 bases and J by 0 bases, with 9 bases between. The CDR3 loop reads CASSWTVMNTEAFF. CDR3 sequence (DNA): TGTGCCAGCAGCTGGACAGTCATGAACACTGAAGCTTTCTTT. The variable domain in full, completed from reference TRBV5-5 and TRBJ1-1, reads DAGVTQSPTHLIKTRGQQVTLRCSPISGHKSVSWYQQVLGQGPQFIFQYYEKEERGRGNFPDRFSARQFPNYSSELNVNALLLGDSALYLCASSWTVMNTEAFFGQGTRLTVV.

DNA for the CDR3: TGTGCCAGCAGCCCGAGGACAGGGGCAGACTACGAGCAGTACTTC. Its translation: CASSPRTGADYEQYF. The rearrangement links TRBV7-9 to TRBJ2-7; 9 nucleotides match TRBD1. V was clipped by 5 bases and J by 3 bases; unmatched bases: 8. Germline lookup yields CDR1 SEHNR and CDR2 FQNEAQ (reference sequence). The CDR3 has 15 amino acids.

In regard to this clone: In the same sample, other DNA sequences code for this CDR3. V is TRBV28 and J is TRBJ2-7, with D unresolved. The germline V gene encodes CDR1 MDHEN and CDR2 SYDVKM. The V end lost 4 bases, the J end lost 2 bases, and 6 bases lay between the germline ends. The CDR3 consists of 12 residues. The CDR3: CASSSRAYEQYF. Written as DNA, the CDR3 is TGTGCCAGCAGTTCCCGGGCCTACGAGCAGTACTTC.

This clone was picked up one time. This chain joins TRBV5-1 and TRBJ2-3; 12 bases align to TRBD2. Trimming cost V 0 bases and J 5 bases; bases outside gene matches: 7. This CDR3 comprises 17 residues. In germline, CDR1 is SGHRS, CDR2 YFSETQ. CDR3 bases: TGCGCCAGCAGCTTGGCGACTAGCGGGAGTGGTGGAGATACGCAGTATTTT. Translating gives CASSLATSGSGGDTQYF.

The chain uses TRBV6-1 and TRBJ2-7, with 7 bases matching TRBD2. V trimming: 2 bases; J trimming: 3 bases; junction bases outside the gene matches: 7. Germline CDR1 and CDR2: MNHNS and SASEGT. The CDR3 loop spans 15 amino acids. The CDR3 DNA sequence: TGTGCCAGCAGTGAAATGGCGGGGAGGGACTACGAGCAGTACTTC. Translation: CASSEMAGRDYEQYF.

This clone appeared once. The genes are TRBV2 and TRBJ2-7, with D perhaps matching TRBD2 (5 bases). CDR1 and CDR2 from the germline V gene are SNHLY and FYNNEI. This CDR3 comprises 15 residues. V was shortened by 7 bases and J by 4 bases, with 20 bases between the two germline ends. In DNA, the CDR3 is TGTGCCAGCACCCCGAGGGAGTCTCCGGCGTACGAGCAGTACTTC. Protein: CASTPRESPAYEQYF.

This chain joins TRBV5-8 and TRBJ2-4; 9 nucleotides align to TRBD2. Losses at the gene ends were 0 bases for V and 6 bases for J; bases not matched to a gene: 7. This CDR3 is built from 16 residues. CDR1 and CDR2 (germline): SGHTS, YDEGEE. The CDR3 is CASSLGGVAGANIQYF. CDR3 nucleotides: TGTGCCAGCAGCTTGGGGGGGGTAGCGGGAGCAAACATTCAGTACTTC.

V is TRBV3-1 (or the pseudogene TRBV3-2) and J is TRBJ1-2; tentatively, D is TRBD1 (6 bases). Trimming pared 0 bases from V and 6 bases from J, leaving 8 bases between. CDR3 length: 13 residues. From germline, CDR1 is LGHDT and CDR2 YNNKEL (reference sequence). The CDR3 protein is CASSQEPGDGYTF. Written as DNA, the CDR3 is TGTGCCAGCAGCCAAGAGCCAGGGGATGGCTACACCTTC.

This rearrangement joins TRBV4-2 to TRBJ2-3, with D perhaps matching TRBD2 (6 bases). Per germline, CDR1 LGHNA and CDR2 YNFKEQ. The V and J ends lost 2 bases and 4 bases respectively, with 13 bases between them. This CDR3 comprises 15 residues. The CDR3 nucleotides are TGTGCCAGCAGCCAATATATTCGGGAGTCAGATACGCAGTATTTT. This translates into CASSQYIRESDTQYF.

This chain connects TRBV2 to TRBJ2-3; D is unclear. The CDR3 covers 16 residues. Trimming stripped 0 bases from V and 4 bases from J, with 14 bases between. Germline lookup yields CDR1 SNHLY and CDR2 FYNNEI. Written as DNA, the CDR3 is TGTGCCAGCAGTGAAGCGCTTAGTTTGCCCGCAGATACGCAGTATTTT. It is translated as CASSEALSLPADTQYF.

The gene calls are TRBV6-5 and TRBJ1-1, with 7 bases that match TRBD1. The CDR3 has 15 residues. Losses at the gene ends were 0 bases for V and 4 bases for J; bases not matched to a gene: 5. The V gene's germline CDR1 is MNHEY and CDR2 SVGAGI. The CDR3 sequence is CASSYSISGGTEAFF. DNA of the CDR3: TGTGCCAGCAGTTACTCGATCTCAGGGGGCACTGAAGCTTTCTTT.

The chain joins TRBV27 to TRBJ1-2, with 11 bases matching TRBD1. V gave up 6 bases and J gave up 2 bases; unmatched junction bases: 5. The CDR3 loop spans 15 amino acids. Germline CDR1 is MNHEY and CDR2 is SMNVEV (reference sequence). CDR3 in amino acids: CASSPGQGANYGYTF. The CDR3 region has the DNA TGTGCCAGCAGCCCAGGACAGGGGGCAAACTATGGCTACACCTTC.

The rearrangement uses TRBV5-1 and TRBJ1-1; D is unresolved. Germline CDR1 is SGHRS and CDR2 is YFSETQ. This CDR3 is built from 14 residues. The V end was cut by 2 bases, the J end by 4 bases, with 12 bases between. This CDR3 is CASSLGLAATEAFF. Here the CDR3 DNA reads TGCGCCAGCAGCTTAGGACTCGCGGCCACTGAAGCTTTCTTT.

The chain joins TRBV5-1 to TRBJ2-5, with 9 positions matching TRBD1. The CDR3 length is 14 residues. V lost 5 bases, J lost 4 bases, and 6 bases stayed unmatched. The V gene's germline CDR1 is SGHRS and CDR2 YFSETQ. Here the CDR3 DNA reads TGCGCCAGCAGACAGGGACAGGGAGGAGAGACCCAGTACTTC. As protein: CASRQGQGGETQYF.

In its sample, this clone was seen once. The chain carries TRBV24-1 and TRBJ1-5; D call uncertain. V lost 3 bases to trimming and J lost 0 bases, with 8 bases between them. In germline, CDR1 is KGHDR, CDR2 SFDVKD. The CDR3 totals 15 residues. This CDR3 is CATSDPGSSNQPQHF. The CDR3 DNA sequence: TGTGCCACCAGTGATCCGGGGAGTAGCAATCAGCCCCAGCATTTT.

The rearrangement uses TRBV7-8 and TRBJ2-2; D is unresolved. The CDR3 contains 14 residues. The V gene's germline CDR1 is SGHVS and CDR2 FQNEAQ. The V and J ends lost 1 base and 3 bases respectively, with 6 bases between them. The CDR3 spells CASSLDIYTGELFF. CDR3 sequence (DNA): TGTGCCAGCAGCTTAGATATCTACACCGGGGAGCTGTTTTTT.

The V gene is TRBV28, the J gene TRBJ1-1, with 9 bases matching TRBD1. CDR3 length: 14 amino acids. The V gene's germline CDR1 is MDHEN and CDR2 SYDVKM. V gave up 5 bases and J gave up 6 bases; unmatched junction bases: 7. DNA of the CDR3: TGTGCCAGCAGTATACAGGGGGCGATCGCTGAAGCTTTCTTT. Protein product: CASSIQGAIAEAFF. The full variable domain, in which reference TRBV28 and TRBJ1-1 provide the parts outside the CDR3, is DVKVTQSSRYLVKRTGEKVFLECVQDMDHENMFWYRQDPGLGLRLIYFSYDVKMKEKGDIPEGYSVSREKKERFSLILESASTNQTSMYLCASSIQGAIAEAFFGQGTRLTVV.

This rearrangement joins TRBV6-5 to TRBJ2-1; the match to TRBD2 covers 10 bases. Germline loops: CDR1 MNHEY, CDR2 SVGAGI. The V segment lost 7 bases and the J segment 8 bases; nucleotides outside the gene matches: 8. CDR3 length: 14 residues. CDR3 sequence reads: CASIASGRGYEQFF. CDR3 nucleotide sequence: TGTGCCAGCATAGCTAGCGGGAGAGGATATGAGCAGTTCTTC.

This sequence joins TRBV19 and TRBJ2-7, with 13 positions matching TRBD2. V was pared by 3 bases and J by 2 bases, with 10 bases of the junction left unmatched. Germline CDR1 LNHDA, CDR2 SQIVND (reference sequence). This CDR3 is 18 amino acids long. The CDR3: CASSIRGLAGVATYEQYF. In DNA form, the CDR3 reads TGTGCCAGTAGTATTAGAGGACTAGCGGGAGTAGCAACCTACGAGCAGTACTTC.